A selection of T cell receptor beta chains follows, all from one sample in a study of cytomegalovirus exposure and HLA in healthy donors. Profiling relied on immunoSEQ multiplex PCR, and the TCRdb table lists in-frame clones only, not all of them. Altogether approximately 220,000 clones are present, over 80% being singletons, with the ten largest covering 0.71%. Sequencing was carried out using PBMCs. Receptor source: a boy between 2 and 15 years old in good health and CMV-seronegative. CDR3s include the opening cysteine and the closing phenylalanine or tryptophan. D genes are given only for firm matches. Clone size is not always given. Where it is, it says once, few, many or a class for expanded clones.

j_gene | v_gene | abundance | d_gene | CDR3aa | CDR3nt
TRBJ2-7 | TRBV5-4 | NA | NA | CASSVGLTGANSYEQYF | TGTGCCAGCAGCGTGGGACTCACGGGAGCGAACTCCTACGAGCAGTACTTC
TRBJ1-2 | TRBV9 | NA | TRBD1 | CASSVGDRALPFYGYTF | TGTGCCAGCAGCGTAGGGGACAGGGCCCTCCCTTTCTATGGCTACACCTTC
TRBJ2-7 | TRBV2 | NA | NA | CASRYSYEQYF | TGTGCCAGCAGATACTCCTACGAGCAGTACTTC
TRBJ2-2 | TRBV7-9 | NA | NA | CASSLRGGGTGELFF | TGTGCCAGCAGCTTAAGGGGAGGAGGCACCGGGGAGCTGTTTTTT
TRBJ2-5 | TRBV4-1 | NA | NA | CASGGNGGPQETQYF | TGCGCCAGCGGGGGGAACGGAGGCCCCCAAGAGACCCAGTACTTC
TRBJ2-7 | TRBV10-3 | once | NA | CAISEPTSGSTEPYEQYF | TGTGCCATCAGTGAGCCCACCTCAGGGTCCACCGAGCCTTACGAGCAGTACTTC
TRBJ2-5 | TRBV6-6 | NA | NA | CASSYGTAGTHF | TGTGCCAGCAGTTACGGTACAGCGGGCACGCACTTC
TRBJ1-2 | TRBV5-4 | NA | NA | CASSFAASNGYTF | TGTGCCAGCAGCTTTGCAGCGTCTAATGGCTACACCTTC
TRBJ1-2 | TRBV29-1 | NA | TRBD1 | CSVERDRDYGYTF | TGCAGCGTTGAAAGGGACAGGGACTATGGCTACACCTTC
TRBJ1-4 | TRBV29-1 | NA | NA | CSALGLGGNEKLFF | TGCAGCGCCCTCGGTCTGGGGGGTAATGAAAAACTGTTTTTT
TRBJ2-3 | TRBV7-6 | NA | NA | CASSLGASSTDTQYF | TGTGCCAGCAGCTTAGGCGCTTCTAGCACAGATACGCAGTATTTT
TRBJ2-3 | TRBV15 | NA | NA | CATSREGLRADTQYF | TGTGCCACCAGCAGAGAGGGTTTACGGGCAGATACGCAGTATTTT
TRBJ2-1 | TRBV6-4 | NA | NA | CASSPGFSYNEQFF | TGTGCCAGCAGTCCGGGGTTCTCCTACAATGAGCAGTTCTTC
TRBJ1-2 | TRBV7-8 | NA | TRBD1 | CASSPHWTGGYGYTF | TGTGCCAGCAGCCCCCACTGGACAGGGGGCTATGGCTACACCTTC
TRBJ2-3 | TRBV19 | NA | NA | CAASGTDTQYF | TGTGCCGCGAGTGGCACAGATACGCAGTATTTT
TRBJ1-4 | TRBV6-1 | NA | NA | CAGQGGEKLFF | TGTGCCGGGCAGGGCGGTGAAAAACTGTTTTTT
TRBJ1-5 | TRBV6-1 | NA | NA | CASSNSGQFNQPQHF | TGTGCCAGCAGCAACTCTGGACAGTTCAATCAGCCCCAGCATTTT
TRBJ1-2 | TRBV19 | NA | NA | CASAGPAAHGYTF | TGTGCCAGCGCCGGCCCAGCGGCTCATGGCTACACCTTC
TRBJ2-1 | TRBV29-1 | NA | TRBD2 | CSVFSGRALYNEQFF | TGCAGCGTTTTTAGCGGGAGGGCCCTCTACAATGAGCAGTTCTTC
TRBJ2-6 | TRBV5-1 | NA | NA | CASSFGTSGANVLTF | TGCGCCAGCAGCTTCGGGACAAGTGGGGCCAACGTCCTGACTTTC
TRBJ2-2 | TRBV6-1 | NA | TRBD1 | CASSEAYGRTGGNTGELFF | TGTGCCAGCAGTGAAGCGTACGGAAGAACAGGGGGCAACACCGGGGAGCTGTTTTTT
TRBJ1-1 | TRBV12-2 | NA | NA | CASRPRPMNTEAFF | TGTGCAAGTCGCCCTAGACCGATGAACACTGAAGCTTTCTTT
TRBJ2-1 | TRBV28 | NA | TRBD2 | CASSPLGTRALNEQFF | TGTGCCAGCAGTCCCCTTGGGACTAGGGCCCTCAATGAGCAGTTCTTC
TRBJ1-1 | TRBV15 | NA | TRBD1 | CATSREPGQGGTEAFF | TGTGCCACCAGCAGAGAACCTGGACAGGGCGGCACTGAAGCTTTCTTT
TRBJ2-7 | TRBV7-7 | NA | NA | CASSLVDSTLYEQYF | TGTGCTAGCAGCTTAGTTGACAGTACCCTCTACGAGCAGTACTTC
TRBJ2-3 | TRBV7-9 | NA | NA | CASRPTGEECDTQYF | TGTGCCAGCAGACCTACAGGGGAGGAATGCGATACGCAGTATTTT
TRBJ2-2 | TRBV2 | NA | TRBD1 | CASRDRDRNTGELFF | TGTGCCAGCAGGGACAGGGATCGGAACACCGGGGAGCTGTTTTTT
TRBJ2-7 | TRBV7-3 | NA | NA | CASSRDSSYEQYF | TGTGCCAGCAGCAGGGACTCCTCCTACGAGCAGTACTTC
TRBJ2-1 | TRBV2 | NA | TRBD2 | CASRPGGLAGAGEQFF | TGTGCCAGCAGGCCCGGAGGACTAGCGGGAGCGGGTGAGCAGTTCTTC
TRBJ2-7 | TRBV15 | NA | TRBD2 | CATSRDLRKRTSGYEQYF | TGTGCCACCAGCAGAGATCTGCGTAAGAGGACTAGCGGGTACGAGCAGTACTTC